This T cell receptor (beta chain) stems from a study of blood T cell repertoires in COVID-19 (dated by TCRdb to 2018 to 2021). Some background on the complete study: Collaborator samples came from the United States, Italy and Spain and covered acute and convalescent phases of COVID-19. The prospective study material was composed of cDNA or gDNA derived from T cells, B-cell-depleted T cells, or PBMCs. Deeply sampled blood TCRbeta repertoires from subjects exposed to, actively infected with, or recovered from COVID-19 were included in the dataset. A freely available public database, intended as a resource for researchers studying the immune response to SARS-CoV-2, is where the repertoires were released. Samples came from the ongoing ImmuneRACE study (first 160 participants) plus 1,254 subjects from 6 global collaborators. A de-identified subject ID, COVID-19 status, age in years and sex were almost always included in the sample metadata. Where available, HLA class I and class II types were taken from metadata supplied by the sample provider and were not determined by assay-based typing. What the research found in general, with its limitations: The amount of clinical and demographic metadata varied by source and participant and was provided uncurated.

From cysteine to phenylalanine, the CDR3 is 15 amino acids long. Kept here is only the CDR3 DNA, which spans 45 bases and is read in frame from base 1. The CDR1 and CDR2 encoded by the germline V gene are ENHRY and SYGVKD. The V and J ends are trimmed by 6 bases and 0 bases, leaving 12 bases between them. The immunoSEQ Assay, a bias-controlled multiplex PCR, was used to amplify TCRbeta CDR3 regions from genomic DNA. The authors processed their data as follows. Nucleated cell counts per sample were estimated from amplification of reference gene primers within the assay. Sequence reads were collapsed and filtered to measure the absolute abundance of every unique TCRbeta CDR3 rearrangement. For each sample, productive Simpson clonality was calculated as the square root of Simpson's diversity index over productive rearrangements. TCRdb provides this immuneACCESS table in a form limited to in-frame rearrangements. Some clones are lacking; in checked studies, under half of them reflect an unresolved V gene, and why the rest are absent is not known. Clone size and V and J calls were adopted from that table, with D and trimming inferred from the DNA. The sample contains about 140,000 clones, approximately 79% of them found a single time. The top ten hold roughly 2.9% of the sample.

Comments on this clone: This clone's antigen is unknown. Per-nucleotide qualities are absent, and no much larger clonotype sits a single base away.

In the prospective study, participants were about 18 to 90 years old, resided in about two dozen geographic areas of the United States, and were enrolled through a virtual design. To assign participants to cohorts, the prospective study relied on clinical history that participants themselves reported in a screening survey and a study questionnaire. For ImmuneRACE Cohort 3, a participant was defined as recovered based on two consecutive negative NP/OP PCR tests, clearance by a healthcare professional, or resolution of symptoms. In the prospective study, whole blood, serum and a nasopharyngeal or oropharyngeal swab were collected from each participant by mobile phlebotomists. Over a roughly 2-month period, participants in the prospective study had the option of providing additional blood draws and questionnaires. Before DNA extraction, prospective study blood samples were shipped either frozen or at room temperature.

In this chain, TRBV10-3 is recombined with TRBJ2-1; TRBD1 is a weak D gene call, 6 bases matching. Sequenced sample: PBMCs or T cells enriched from blood (not recorded which). This TCR was sampled from a woman aged 45-59 years who had recovered from COVID-19. The CDR3 in this case is CAISTGQSSYNEQFF. The DNA is as follows: TGTGCCATCAGCACCGGACAGAGCTCCTACAATGAGCAGTTCTTC.